Sequencing of this TCR beta chain was carried out in a study of CD8+ T cells in alopecia areata. Germline V lookup: CDR1 LNHNV, CDR2 YYDKDF (reference sequence). This CDR3 comprises 15 residues. V shed 2 bases and J shed 1 base, with 12 bases lying between them. Treatment given: oral pan-JAK inhibitor, 5-10 mg twice daily. Alopecia areata patients had lesional scalp punch biopsies and peripheral blood taken from them. As regards this clone: The antigen is unknown.

Study-wide results and limits: Sequences from scalp samples also cover resident alphabeta T cells of normal skin.

Extraction and reverse transcription of RNA yielded cDNA as the sequencing template. Here immunoSEQ multiplex PCR was the method, and the copy in TCRdb shows in-frame clones only, minus some. Of about 200,000 clones in the sample, 35% to 40% were seen once. The chain couples TRBV15 to TRBJ2-7, with a tentative D call TRBD2 (6 bases). The sequence derives from a human donor with alopecia areata. Sequenced here: CD4+ T cells sorted from blood, sampled at roughly week 30, from a patient treated with tofacitinib. In nucleotides, the CDR3 is TGTGCCACCAGCAGACTCGCCGGGACTTCCTACGAGCAGTACTTC. Residues: CATSRLAGTSYEQYF.